This T cell receptor beta chain was identified during a study of PD-1 blockade in classical Hodgkin lymphoma. General study points: Excluded were patients who started nivolumab under 1 year after ASCT, a group that had lower diversity. According to reports, newly diagnosed patients had lower baseline TCR diversity than healthy donors, and relapsed/refractory patients had lower baseline TCR diversity still.

A remark on this clone: What it binds is unknown.

The method was immunoSEQ multiplex PCR; TCRdb's version includes in-frame clones alone and lacks a portion of them. Here the sample spans over 15,000 clones, about four fifths being singletons. Autologous stem cell transplantation was followed by relapse in every patient, and brentuximab vedotin exposure varied. CDR1 LNHDA and CDR2 SQIVND come from the germline V gene (reference sequence). Trimming took 3 bases from V and 0 from J, leaving 12 bases between them. CDR3 size: 17 residues. This receptor was taken from a human donor with classical Hodgkin lymphoma. The chain couples TRBV19 to TRBJ2-6; D not certain. The sample in question was peripheral blood mononuclear cells (PBMCs), obtained before the second cycle of nivolumab. For the CDR3, the DNA is TGTGCCAGTAGTATCTCCCACAGACTCTCTGGGGCCAACGTCCTGACTTTC. Protein sequence: CASSISHRLSGANVLTF.